Shown below are 13 T cell receptor beta chains from a single sample sequenced in a study of tumor-infiltrating lymphocytes in glioblastoma multiforme. TCRB libraries came from RNA via three nested multiplex PCR rounds. TCRdb re-analysed the multiplex PCR reads in MiXCR, keeping a single row per CDR3 protein. The sample records around 9,300 distinct CDR3 sequences, 74% being singletons. The sequenced sample consisted of brain tumor tissue. The receptors originated from a male donor with glioblastoma.

As concerns this clonotype: Germline and junction disagree at one end, which may indicate a read error. The chain employs TRBV11-2 and TRBJ2-2; a weak D match, TRBD2 (7 bases). Germline V gene data show CDR1 as SGHAT and CDR2 as FQNNGV. The CDR3 length is 20 residues. The chain's CDR3 is CASTRSFGQGLAVNTGGLLF. CDR3 sequence (DNA): TGTGCCAGCACCCGCTCATTCGGCCAAGGGCTAGCGGTAAACACCGGGGGGCTGCTTTTT.

V and J are TRBV11-2 and TRBJ2-7; D may be TRBD2 (5 bases). From germline, CDR1 is SGHAT and CDR2 FQNNGV. The length of the CDR3 is 16 residues. V lost 4 bases and J lost 1, with 17 bases in between. CDR3 amino acids: CASSSMDRTGSYEQYF. CDR3 nucleotide sequence: TGTGCCAGCAGCTCCATGGACCGGACGGGATCCTACGAGCAGTACTTC.

The chain is built from TRBV11-3 and TRBJ2-1; perhaps TRBD1 as D (5 bases). The germline V gene encodes CDR1 SGHNT and CDR2 YENEEA. The CDR3 loop spans 14 amino acids. The V end was cut by 4 bases, the J end by 1 base, with 8 bases between. The CDR3 DNA sequence: TGTGCCAGCAGCTCGCAGGGATCCTACAATGAGCAGTTCTTC. It specifies CASSSQGSYNEQFF.

As regards this clonotype: Relative to the germline gene, one junction end is altered; a read error may explain this. The CDR3, as DNA: TGTGCCAGCAGACACTGGCCGGGACAGGGGAACTATAGCTACACCTTC. Protein: CASRHWPGQGNYSYTF. This chain links TRBV6-5 with TRBJ1-2; 10 bases line up with TRBD1. The germline CDR1 and CDR2 sequences are MNHEY and SVGAGI. CDR3 length: 16 amino acids.

This chain uses TRBV4-1 with TRBJ1-4; D unresolved. The V end lost 4 bases, the J end lost 2 bases, and 5 bases lay between the germline ends. Germline V gene sequence: CDR1 MGHRA, CDR2 YSYEKL. This CDR3 region has 13 residues. The CDR3 region is CASSPGTNEKLFF. The CDR3 DNA reads as TGCGCCAGCAGCCCAGGTACTAATGAAAAACTGTTTTTT.

Concerning this clonotype itself: Compared with germline, one end of the junction differs, possibly owing to a read error. The chain recombines TRBV6-5 with TRBJ1-2, with 8 bases aligning to TRBD1. In germline, CDR1 is MNHEY, CDR2 SVGAGI. The CDR3 is 17 amino acids. The CDR3 coding sequence is TGTGCCAGCAGTTACGCGGGATGGGACAGGCCTTACTATAGCTACACCTTC. Translated: CASSYAGWDRPYYSYTF.

The gene calls are TRBV11-2 and TRBJ2-1, with 14 bases that match TRBD2. Germline V CDR1 and CDR2: SGHAT, FQNNGV. The ends lost 4 bases at V and 9 bases at J; junction bases unmatched: 5. The CDR3 runs 15 residues. CDR3 in amino acids: CASSWGTSGSIEQFF. In DNA, the CDR3 is TGTGCCAGCAGCTGGGGGACTAGCGGGAGTATTGAGCAGTTCTTC. Combining the CDR3 with reference TRBV11-2 and TRBJ2-1 gives the whole variable domain EAGVAQSPRYKIIEKRQSVAFWCNPISGHATLYWYQQILGQGPKLLIQFQNNGVVDDSQLPKDRFSAERLKGVDSTLKIQPAKLEDSAVYLCASSWGTSGSIEQFFGPGTRLTVL.

A note on this clonotype: At one of its ends the junction is not consistent with the germline gene, which may arise from a read error. This chain links TRBV11-1 with TRBJ1-2, with D tentatively TRBD1 (6 bases). The germline gives CDR1 SGHAT, CDR2 FQDESV (reference sequence). The CDR3 covers 16 residues. The CDR3 region is CASMDLRQASVYSYTF. CDR3 coding DNA: TGTGCCAGCATGGATCTCAGACAGGCGAGTGTCTATAGCTACACCTTC.

V is TRBV6-2 or TRBV6-3 and J is TRBJ1-1; D possibly corresponds to TRBD1 (6 bases). The CDR3 has 14 residues. Germline values: CDR1 MNHEY, CDR2 SVGEGT. The V gene lost 5 bases and the J gene lost 5 bases, with 15 bases spanning the gap. The CDR3 bases are TGTGCCAGCAGTAACCAGGGGTGGAGAACTGAAGCTTTCTTT. Protein: CASSNQGWRTEAFF.

The V and J genes are TRBV6-1 and TRBJ2-5; 8 nucleotides line up with TRBD2. V trimming: 6 bases; J trimming: 4 bases; junction bases outside the gene matches: 4. In germline, CDR1 is MNHNS, CDR2 SASEGT. The CDR3 totals 13 residues. CDR3 loop: CASRESGRETQYF. Written as DNA, the CDR3 is TGTGCCAGCAGAGAGAGCGGGAGAGAGACCCAGTACTTC.

CDR3 in DNA: TGCGCCAGCAAACACTACGGAAACACCATATATTTT. Its translation is CASKHYGNTIYF. The rearrangement links TRBV10-2 to TRBJ1-3, with D unclear. Germline loops: CDR1 WSHSY, CDR2 SAAADI. The CDR3 consists of 12 residues. The ends were cut back, 7 bases at V and 4 bases at J, with 8 bases in the middle.

This clonotype is judged medium-sized (0.01 to 0.1%). The chain joins TRBV6-5 to TRBJ2-1; 8 bases are a match to TRBD2. In germline, CDR1 is MNHEY, CDR2 SVGAGI. The V gene end was trimmed by 2 bases and the J gene end by 8 bases; junction bases not matched to a gene: 2. CDR3 length: 13 amino acids. The CDR3 loop reads CASSYPGGDEQFF. The CDR3 DNA is TGTGCCAGCAGTTACCCGGGAGGGGATGAGCAGTTCTTC.

The chain uses TRBV6-1 and TRBJ1-5, with D uncertain. The CDR3 runs to 14 residues. V shed 1 base and J shed 0 bases, with 4 bases lying between them. Per the germline V gene, CDR1 is MNHNS and CDR2 is SASEGT. The CDR3 loop reads CASSEVYSNQPQHF. The DNA for the CDR3 is TGTGCCAGCAGTGAAGTTTATAGCAATCAGCCCCAGCATTTT.